The rows below give T cell receptor beta chains drawn from one sample of a study of graft-versus-host responses after intestinal transplantation. Using immunoSEQ multiplex PCR, the repertoire was profiled, and TCRdb retains in-frame clones only, with some absent. The sample contains 35,000 to 40,000 clones, around 87% of which appear only once. Sequencing used ileum tissue, obtained almost 210 days after intestinal transplant. The receptors here all came from a human patient who received an intestinal transplant, so some T cells may come from the graft donor. Each CDR3 is given with its conserved first and last residue. D genes are given only for firm matches. Not all rows give a size; the values are once, few, many and, for expanded clones, a class.

j_call d_call clone_size v_call cdr3_nt cdr3_aa
TRBJ2-7 - - TRBV5-1 TGCGCCAGCAGCTTGGCCGGGCAGCTCTACGAGCAGTACTTC CASSLAGQLYEQYF
TRBJ2-7 - - TRBV19 TGTGCCAGTAGTATAGGCCCCGGCAGTGGATGGGAGCAGTACTTC CASSIGPGSGWEQYF
TRBJ1-3 TRBD1 few TRBV7-6 TGTGCCAGCAGCATGGGACAGATGGGAAACACCATATATTTT CASSMGQMGNTIYF
TRBJ2-1 TRBD1 - TRBV13 TGTGCCAGCTCGGACAGGGTAGTAAATGAGCAGTTCTTC CASSDRVVNEQFF
TRBJ2-7 - - TRBV28 TGTGCCAGCAGGGGGCAGGATCGCTACGAGCAGTACTTC CASRGQDRYEQYF
TRBJ1-4 - once TRBV19 TGTGCCAGTAGTTATGCCGTAGAGGGGGATGAAAAACTGTTTTTT CASSYAVEGDEKLFF
TRBJ1-1 - - TRBV28 TGTGCCGGAACGTCTCCCATGAACACTGAAGCTTTCTTT CAGTSPMNTEAFF
TRBJ2-3 - - TRBV10-3 TGTGCCATCAAAGGAACCGACGCCGATACGCAGTATTTT CAIKGTDADTQYF
TRBJ2-6 TRBD1 - TRBV5-1 TGCGCCAGCAGCTTGGCCGGGGGACAGGGGGCGCTTGGGGCCAACGTCCTGACTTTC CASSLAGGQGALGANVLTF
TRBJ2-7 - - TRBV7-6 TGTGCCAGCAGCTTCCGGAGGAGCTCCTACGAGCAGTACTTC CASSFRRSSYEQYF
TRBJ2-3 - - TRBV5-1 TGCGCCAGCAGCTTGGGGCCCACAGATACGCAGTATTTT CASSLGPTDTQYF
TRBJ2-2 TRBD1 - TRBV9 TGTGCCAGCAGCGTAGGTCGGGACAGGGTAACCGGGGAGCTGTTTTTT CASSVGRDRVTGELFF
TRBJ2-7 TRBD2 - TRBV28 TGTGCCAGCAGTTCAAAGCGGGAGGACATCTACGAGCAGTACTTC CASSSKREDIYEQYF
TRBJ2-1 TRBD2 - TRBV7-9 TGTGCCAGCAGCTTATTACGGGGGGGCCAGAGTGAGCAGTTCTTC CASSLLRGGQSEQFF
TRBJ2-3 - - TRBV19 TGTGCCAGTAGTACTCTTGGCACAGATACGCAGTATTTT CASSTLGTDTQYF
TRBJ1-5 - - TRBV30 TGTGCCTGGAGTGTAAAGGGGGGTCAGCCCCAGCATTTT CAWSVKGGQPQHF
TRBJ2-3 TRBD1 - TRBV7-9 TGTGCCAGCAGCATAGCTCAGGGGGCGCTTACGCAGTATTTT CASSIAQGALTQYF
TRBJ2-7 TRBD1 - TRBV27 TGTGCCAGCAGTCGAGGGACAGGGGGTTACGAGCAGTACTTC CASSRGTGGYEQYF
TRBJ2-5 - - TRBV18 TGTGCCAGCTCACCTCACCCGCTGTTAGAGACCCAGTACTTC CASSPHPLLETQYF
TRBJ2-7 - - TRBV7-6 TGTGCCAGCAGCTTTGGTTCAGGTGGAACCTACGAGCAGTACTTC CASSFGSGGTYEQYF
TRBJ2-5 - - TRBV5-1 TGCGCCAGCAGCTTGGTCGCGGCAGGACAAGAGACCCAGTACTTC CASSLVAAGQETQYF
TRBJ1-2 - - TRBV9 TGTGCCAGCAGCGTAGAGGGGGAGGGGCACTATGGCTACACCTTC CASSVEGEGHYGYTF
TRBJ2-1 TRBD1 - TRBV2 TGTGCCAGCGACAGGGGCTACAATGAGCAGTTCTTC CASDRGYNEQFF
TRBJ2-1 TRBD2 - TRBV29-1 TGCAGCGTTGATGGACTAGCGGGAGCCCATGAGCAGTTCTTC CSVDGLAGAHEQFF
TRBJ1-1 TRBD1 - TRBV7-6 TGTGCCAGCAGCTCGGGACAGCAGGCTTTCTTT CASSSGQQAFF
TRBJ2-1 - - TRBV14 TGTGCCAGCAGCCAAGTTCCGCTCGGGATCCGGGGTGATGAGCAGTTCTTC CASSQVPLGIRGDEQFF
TRBJ1-2 - few TRBV5-4 TGTGCCAGCAGCCGGACGGAAACCTATGGCTACACCTTC CASSRTETYGYTF
TRBJ1-5 TRBD1 - TRBV7-8 TGTGCCAGCAGCTTAGTGGGCAGGGGGTTGACTAGCAATCAGCCCCAGCATTTT CASSLVGRGLTSNQPQHF
TRBJ1-2 - - TRBV27 TGTGCCAGCAGTTTATACAGCTACTATGGCTACACCTTC CASSLYSYYGYTF
TRBJ1-4 - - TRBV27 TGTGCCAGCAGTTTTGTCGGTCTTAATGAAAAACTGTTTTTT CASSFVGLNEKLFF
TRBJ1-2 - few TRBV6-5 TGTGCCAGCAGTTACTCGCCCCGGACAGCTAACTATGGCTACACCTTC CASSYSPRTANYGYTF
TRBJ2-7 - - TRBV6-6 TGTGCCAGCAGTTACGATGGGCTCGAGCAGTACTTC CASSYDGLEQYF
TRBJ2-7 TRBD1 - TRBV28 TGTGCCAGCAGTTTCGGGGACAGGGGAGAGCAGTACTTC CASSFGDRGEQYF